The 7 T cell receptor beta chains given below trace back to one sample, sequenced in a study of T cells expressing NK-cell markers (dated by TCRdb to 2019 to 2021). Library preparation used 5' RACE. Sequencing relied on an Illumina HiSeq 2000. TCRdb reprocessed the reads; each CDR3 protein sequence makes one entry, and DNA is unavailable. The record for this sample contains 550,000 or so distinct CDR3 sequences. The ten largest clones add up to around 3.3% of the sample. The sequenced sample was blood T cells: a sorted CD56 or NKG2C T cell subset, CD4+ or CD8+ T cells, or bulk PBMC T cells (not recorded which). These TCRs come from a man younger than 35 in good health. Donor details come from another sample of the same person, matched by shared clones.

This chain uses TRBV29-1 with TRBJ2-1; TCRdb's D call of TRBD1 is untestable without DNA. This CDR3 has 11 amino acids. Germline V gives CDR1 SQVTM, CDR2 ANQGSEA. CDR3 in amino acids: CSVADSYEQFF.

The J gene is TRBJ1-1, the V gene TRBV24-1; TCRdb's assignment of TRBD1 cannot be checked, as there is no DNA. CDR3 size: 15 residues. CDR1 and CDR2 from the germline V gene are KGHDR and SFDVKD. This CDR3 is CATSGATGGITEAFF.

This chain links TRBV7-2 with TRBJ2-1. Germline lookup yields CDR1 SGHTA and CDR2 FQGNSA. The CDR3 totals 13 residues. CDR3 loop: CASSLAREAEQFF.

This rearrangement joins TRBV18 to TRBJ2-7; TCRdb's assignment of TRBD2 cannot be checked, as there is no DNA. This CDR3 contains 15 residues. Germline lookup yields CDR1 KGHSH and CDR2 LQKENI. CDR3 in amino acids: CASSPVPSGTYEQYF.

The CDR3 region is CASSPPGGRGSSGANVLTF. The V and J genes are TRBV3-1 and TRBJ2-6; TCRdb's assignment of TRBD2 cannot be checked, as there is no DNA. Germline CDR1 LGHDT, CDR2 YNNKEL (reference sequence). The length of the CDR3 is 19 residues.

This sequence joins TRBV7-2 and TRBJ2-3. The CDR3 runs 16 residues. CDR1 is SGHTA and CDR2 is FQGNSA in the germline V gene. The CDR3 here is CASSLITVVLADTQYF.

CDR3: CAWSFGLAADEQFF. The chain combines TRBV30 with TRBJ2-1; TCRdb designates TRBD2, a call that cannot be tested without DNA. This CDR3 is 14 amino acids long. CDR1 GTSNPN and CDR2 SVGIG come from the germline V gene (reference sequence). Looking up the rest from reference TRBV30 and TRBJ2-1 gives the full variable domain: SQTIHQWPATLVQPVGSPLSLECTVEGTSNPNLYWYRQAAGRGLQLLFYSVGIGQISSEVPQNLSASRPQDRQFILSSKKLLLSDSGFYLCAWSFGLAADEQFFGPGTRLTVL.